This T cell receptor (beta chain) was captured in a study of T cell repertoires in cytomegalovirus infection (dated by TCRdb to the late 2010s). With regard to the full study: Donor HLA type was relevant to the analysis, as public TCR beta signatures indicated carriage of CMV infection together with the matching HLA type.

Overall results and qualifications from the work: The ex vivo response was dominated by HLA-C-restricted CMV-specific TCR beta clonotypes, which also provided the single most frequent clonotype in two of eight donors. In both this cohort and an independent roughly 330-donor cohort, the cumulative frequency of public TCR beta family members distinguished carriers of CMV infection plus the relevant HLA type.

The germline V gene encodes CDR1 DFQATT and CDR2 SNEGSKA (reference sequence). The CDR3 goes from the cysteine to the phenylalanine over 15 residues. Here the CDR3 DNA is all that survives: 45 bases in frame from base 1. Here V drops 3 bases and J drops 3 bases, and the junction holds 6 bases not matched to any gene. Sequencing used an Illumina HiSeq 1500. TCRdb's own reprocessing of the public reads used fastp at Q25 and MiXCR and kept productive beta chains. Merged by CDR3 protein, the rows form single entries marked with the most common genes and DNA. The sample yields approximately 260,000 distinct CDR3 sequences; 15% to 20% were counted once. Of the sample, less than 60% is held by the ten largest clones. The table lists this clonotype with a few counts. The target of this receptor is not known. Base quality data are lacking; no much larger clone is found one base away.

Sequences were obtained from CD8+ T cells from PBMCs. Rearrangement joined TRBV20-1 to TRBJ2-7, with TRBD2 identical over 12 junction bases. The sequence was obtained from a human donor in good health (CMV status not recorded). Some clones in this sample may be carry-over from other donors' samples. The DNA is as follows: TGCAGTGCTAGCACGACTAGCGGGGGCCTCTACGAGCAGTACTTC. This yields the protein CSASTTSGGLYEQYF.